The 22 T cell receptor beta chains listed next were all sequenced from one sample in a study of Tregs in tolerant kidney transplant recipients. Clones were read by immunoSEQ multiplex PCR, and TCRdb kept only the in-frame ones, dropping some. The data hold about 64,000 clones, with roughly 98% observed a single time. Material: Tregs from blood, obtained before the transplant. The receptor set was obtained from a human donor who received a combined kidney and bone marrow transplant.

V is TRBV18 and J is TRBJ1-3; TRBD1 might be the D (6 bases). Trimming left V 3 bases short and J 4 bases short, with 16 bases between. There are 16 residues in the CDR3. Germline loops: CDR1 KGHSH, CDR2 LQKENI. Written as DNA, the CDR3 is TGTGCCAGCTCACCGCTCAGCCAGGGGAAAGGAAACACCATATATTTT. Translation: CASSPLSQGKGNTIYF.

The chain carries TRBV7-9 and TRBJ2-1; D may be TRBD1 (6 bases). The V end was cut by 0 bases, the J end by 4 bases, with 10 bases between. Germline-derived CDR1 and CDR2 are SEHNR and FQNEAQ (reference sequence). The CDR3 totals 15 residues. CDR3 DNA: TGTGCCAGCAGCTTAGCGTTCGGACAGTACAATGAGCAGTTCTTC. This translates into CASSLAFGQYNEQFF.

The chain links TRBV6-6 to TRBJ1-4; TRBD1 might be the D (6 bases). Trimming took 7 bases from V and 4 from J, leaving 13 bases between them. The CDR3 consists of 14 residues. Germline V CDR1 and CDR2: MNHNY, SVGAGI (reference sequence). The CDR3 sequence is CASKRQVDNEKLFF. CDR3 nucleotides: TGTGCCAGCAAAAGACAGGTGGATAATGAAAAACTGTTTTTT.

V is TRBV10-3 and J is TRBJ2-3; perhaps TRBD2 as D (6 bases). CDR1 ENHRY and CDR2 SYGVKD come from the germline V gene. Trimming took 3 bases from V and 4 from J, leaving 8 bases between them. The length of the CDR3 is 13 residues. CDR3 amino acids: CAISDTGADTQYF. In DNA form, the CDR3 reads TGTGCCATCAGTGATACGGGAGCAGATACGCAGTATTTT.

The chain couples TRBV7-2 to TRBJ2-7; TRBD2 matches at 10 bases. Germline V gives CDR1 SGHTA, CDR2 FQGNSA. The CDR3 loop spans 15 amino acids. V lost 2 bases and J lost 5; bases outside the gene matches: 6. The CDR3 region is CASSLITSGNNEQYF. For the CDR3, the DNA is TGTGCCAGCAGCTTAATCACTAGCGGGAATAACGAGCAGTACTTC.

The V gene is TRBV19, the J gene TRBJ1-1, with D perhaps TRBD1 (5 bases). The CDR3 spans 14 residues. V was pared by 7 bases and J by 5 bases, with 17 bases between. CDR1 and CDR2 (germline): LNHDA, SQIVND (reference sequence). Written as DNA, the CDR3 is TGTGCCAGTATAATGATGGGGGGGAGAACTGAAGCTTTCTTT. Translated: CASIMMGGRTEAFF.

The chain is built from TRBV7-2 and TRBJ2-5; 13 bases align to TRBD2. The CDR3 extends over 15 amino acids. Germline V lookup: CDR1 SGHTA, CDR2 FQGNSA. The V gene end was trimmed by 5 bases and the J gene end by 6 bases; junction bases not matched to a gene: 6. CDR3 sequence (DNA): TGTGCCAGCAGCCCGACTAGCGGGGGGTGGCAGACCCAGTACTTC. Translating gives CASSPTSGGWQTQYF.

The J gene is TRBJ2-7, the V gene TRBV6-5; weak D call: TRBD1 (7 bases). Trimming removed 6 bases from V and 3 bases from J, with 18 bases in between. Germline values: CDR1 MNHEY, CDR2 SVGAGI. The CDR3 runs to 15 residues. The CDR3 DNA follows: TGTGCCAGCAGCCTCGGGGGACAGCCTTTCTACGAGCAGTACTTC. Translation gives CASSLGGQPFYEQYF.

The genes are TRBV7-2 and TRBJ1-1; D remains unclear. CDR1 is SGHTA, CDR2 FQGNSA, per germline. The V end was cut by 2 bases, the J end by 1 base, with 5 bases between. The length of the CDR3 is 13 residues. The CDR3 protein is CASSLQSNTEAFF. CDR3 DNA sequence: TGTGCCAGCAGCTTACAATCGAACACTGAAGCTTTCTTT.

The chain joins TRBV5-1 to TRBJ2-7; 10 nucleotides agree with TRBD2. This CDR3 contains 14 residues. Trimming removed 4 bases from V and 3 bases from J; junction bases left unmatched: 4. Germline CDR1 and CDR2: SGHRS and YFSETQ. The CDR3 DNA reads as TGCGCCAGCAGCGTAGCGGGAGGCTTCTACGAGCAGTACTTC. It encodes CASSVAGGFYEQYF.

This chain joins TRBV27 and TRBJ1-2, with 8 bases fitting TRBD1. This CDR3 contains 13 residues. V shed 6 bases, J shed 6 bases, and the junction held 6 bases outside the gene matches. Germline V gives CDR1 MNHEY, CDR2 SMNVEV (reference sequence). The CDR3 loop is CASRRTGRNGYTF. Written as DNA, the CDR3 is TGTGCCAGCAGAAGGACAGGGAGGAATGGCTACACCTTC.

The V gene is TRBV6-5, the J gene TRBJ2-1, with D possibly being TRBD2 (5 bases). The length of the CDR3 is 15 residues. Germline values: CDR1 MNHEY, CDR2 SVGAGI. The germline V and J ends were trimmed by 6 bases and 4 bases, with 16 bases remaining between them. The CDR3 DNA reads TGTGCCAGCAGACCACCTACCACTAGTTACAATGAGCAGTTCTTC. Protein: CASRPPTTSYNEQFF.

This chain's CDR3 is CASSQPTGGSGQPQHF. The CDR3 DNA is TGTGCCAGCAGCCAACCCACAGGGGGCTCTGGTCAGCCCCAGCATTTT. The J gene is TRBJ1-5, the V gene TRBV16; TRBD1 matches at 9 bases. The CDR3 consists of 16 residues. Unmatched junction bases numbered 8, after V lost 2 bases and J lost 6 bases. Germline V gene sequence: CDR1 KGHSY, CDR2 FQNENV.

J is TRBJ1-3 and V is TRBV2; D may be TRBD1 (6 bases). Germline CDR1 reads SNHLY; CDR2 reads FYNNEI. The CDR3 is 14 amino acids. V was cut by 5 bases and J by 3 bases, with 11 bases left in between. CDR3 protein: CASSIRGGGNTIYF. The CDR3 DNA is TGTGCCAGCAGTATCAGGGGTGGTGGAAACACCATATATTTT.

V is TRBV28 and J is TRBJ2-5; D remains unclear. V gave up 5 bases and J gave up 5 bases, with 6 bases separating them. Germline CDR1 and CDR2: MDHEN and SYDVKM. This CDR3 spans 11 amino acids. CDR3 DNA: TGTGCCAGCAGTCCCCAGGAGACCCAGTACTTC. The encoded protein is CASSPQETQYF. The variable domain in full, with the rest retrieved from reference TRBV28 and TRBJ2-5, is DVKVTQSSRYLVKRTGEKVFLECVQDMDHENMFWYRQDPGLGLRLIYFSYDVKMKEKGDIPEGYSVSREKKERFSLILESASTNQTSMYLCASSPQETQYFGPGTRLLVL.

The V call is TRBV5-1, the J call TRBJ2-1; no definite D call. From germline, CDR1 is SGHRS and CDR2 YFSETQ. This CDR3 is 15 amino acids long. V was pared by 2 bases and J by 2 bases, with 11 bases between. CDR3 coding DNA: TGCGCCAGCAGCTTACTGAGCAATACCTACAATGAGCAGTTCTTC. Translating it yields CASSLLSNTYNEQFF.

The chain combines TRBV14 with TRBJ2-3; D is perhaps TRBD1 (6 bases). Looked up from germline, CDR1 is SGHDN and CDR2 is FVKESK. The CDR3 contains 15 residues. Deletions cut 4 bases from V and 5 bases from J, with 16 bases between. The chain's CDR3 is CASSPDRWAKDTQYF. CDR3 in DNA: TGTGCCAGCAGCCCCGACAGGTGGGCAAAAGATACGCAGTATTTT.

The V and J genes are TRBV6-6 and TRBJ2-1; TRBD1 agrees at 11 bases. J was trimmed by 6 bases and V by 5 bases; bases with no gene match: 3. CDR3 length: 14 residues. Germline CDR1 and CDR2: MNHNY and SVGAGI (reference sequence). CDR3 loop: CASSRGTGGNEQFF. CDR3 coding DNA: TGTGCCAGCAGTCGGGGGACAGGGGGCAATGAGCAGTTCTTC.

The genes are TRBV28 and TRBJ2-7; 7 bases are a match to TRBD1. V gave up 6 bases and J gave up 1 base; unmatched junction bases: 9. There are 15 residues in the CDR3. CDR1 is MDHEN, CDR2 SYDVKM, per germline. The CDR3 reads CASSETGVSSYEQYF. CDR3 DNA: TGTGCCAGCAGCGAAACAGGGGTTTCTTCCTACGAGCAGTACTTC.

The chain joins TRBV7-9 to TRBJ1-1; TRBD1 agrees at 7 bases. V shed 3 bases and J 7 bases; nucleotides not matched to a gene: 8. The germline V gene encodes CDR1 SEHNR and CDR2 FQNEAQ (reference sequence). The CDR3 covers 14 residues. The CDR3 bases are TGTGCCAGCAGCTTTCAAGCGAGGACAGGTGAAGCTTTCTTT. Translating gives CASSFQARTGEAFF.

The V call is TRBV7-9, the J call TRBJ2-6, with 8 bases matching TRBD2. The J segment lost 2 bases and the V segment lost 6 bases, leaving 9 bases of the junction unmatched. This CDR3 has 17 amino acids. Germline V gives CDR1 SEHNR, CDR2 FQNEAQ (reference sequence). CDR3 region: CASSPIAGSTGANVLTF. The CDR3 DNA follows: TGTGCCAGCAGTCCAATAGCGGGGAGTACTGGGGCCAACGTCCTGACTTTC.

The chain joins TRBV19 to TRBJ2-1; 8 positions match TRBD2. The CDR3 is made up of 18 amino acids. Losses at the gene ends were 8 bases for V and 7 bases for J; bases not matched to a gene: 22. CDR1 and CDR2 (germline): LNHDA, SQIVND (reference sequence). CDR3 DNA sequence: TGTGCCAGTTCGACTCATAAGGGCAAAACGGGAGGGAGGAATGAGCAGTTCTTC. It encodes CASSTHKGKTGGRNEQFF. Supplemented by reference TRBV19 and TRBJ2-1, the full variable domain reads DGGITQSPKYLFRKEGQNVTLSCEQNLNHDAMYWYRQDPGQGLRLIYYSQIVNDFQKGDIAEGYSVSREKKESFPLTVTSAQKNPTAFYLCASSTHKGKTGGRNEQFFGPGTRLTVL.